Sequencing of this T cell receptor beta chain was carried out in a study of radiotherapy plus CTLA-4 blockade in lung cancer. Only in-frame clones appear in the TCRdb table, and some are missing; sequencing was by immunoSEQ multiplex PCR. The profile covers under 35,000 clones, with 60% to 80% appearing a single time and around 4.5% taken by the ten largest. This CDR3 comprises 16 residues. The V and J ends lost 0 bases and 5 bases respectively, with 14 bases between them. Germline V lookup: CDR1 MNHEY, CDR2 SVGAGI. The rearrangement joins TRBV6-5 to TRBJ1-3; weak D call: TRBD1 (6 bases). The sample was peripheral blood, taken from a patient treated with radiotherapy plus ipilimumab. The TCR sequence derives from a human donor with non-small cell lung cancer whose response to radiotherapy plus ipilimumab could not be evaluated. CDR3 sequence: CASSYSQGSYRNTIYF. The CDR3 DNA sequence: TGTGCCAGCAGTTACTCCCAGGGGTCTTATAGAAACACCATATATTTT.